The entry that follows covers one T cell receptor beta chain sequence. Its antigen remains unknown. These data originate in a study of CD8+ T cells in alopecia areata. Study observations and caveats: Scalp samples also yield sequences from resident alphabeta T cells of normal skin.

Once RNA had been extracted, it was reverse transcribed into cDNA to act as the sequencing template. TCRdb's table, derived via immunoSEQ multiplex PCR, lists solely in-frame clones and lacks some. The sample holds 80,000 to 100,000 clones, under 45% seen once. The V end was cut by 0 bases, the J end by 1 base, with 15 bases between. Germline V lookup: CDR1 GTSNPN, CDR2 SVGIG (reference sequence). The CDR3 extends over 16 amino acids. The sample taken for sequencing was CD4+ T cells sorted from blood. This clonotype was sampled from a human donor with alopecia areata. The chain combines TRBV30 with TRBJ1-1, with D possibly TRBD1 on 5 matching bases. The CDR3 DNA reads TGTGCCTGGAGTGTGGGACGTCCTATAGGGAACACTGAAGCTTTCTTT. Translating gives CAWSVGRPIGNTEAFF.